The text below deals with one T cell receptor (beta chain). Its antigen remains unknown. The source of the sample is a study of cytomegalovirus exposure and HLA in healthy donors. Study-level points and caveats: HLA alleles showed associations with about 15,000 TCR beta sequences in a later analysis, at a 0.05 false discovery rate.

PCR primers comprised 60 Vbeta and 13 Jbeta primers. TCRdb's table, derived via immunoSEQ multiplex PCR, lists solely in-frame clones and lacks some. The table has around 150,000 clones, 55% to 80% seen once. The V and J ends lost 5 bases and 7 bases respectively, with 14 bases between them. Germline loops: CDR1 MNHNY, CDR2 SVGAGI (reference sequence). This CDR3 is built from 13 residues. Specimen: PBMCs. The origin of this receptor is a woman aged 55-70 years in good health and CMV-seropositive. V gene TRBV6-6 combines with J gene TRBJ1-2, with D uncertain. The CDR3 spells CASSDGKVAGYTF. The CDR3, as DNA: TGTGCCAGCAGTGACGGGAAAGTGGCTGGCTACACCTTC.